Listed below are T cell receptor beta chains from one sample, sequenced in a study of blood T cell repertoires in COVID-19. Sequenced by immunoSEQ multiplex PCR; TCRdb stores in-frame clones only, minus some. The table records around 97,000 clones, approximately 84% of them present only once. Sequenced input: peripheral blood. The receptors here all came from a man between 65 and 85 years old with acute or convalescent COVID-19. CDR3s include the opening cysteine and the closing phenylalanine or tryptophan. Each record gives: V gene, J gene, CDR3 protein.

v_call: TRBV7-2
j_call: TRBJ1-6
cdr3_aa: CASSPYSGESGNSPLHF

v_call: TRBV19
j_call: TRBJ1-1
cdr3_aa: CASSSSLTGVNTEAFF

v_call: TRBV6-2/TRBV6-3
j_call: TRBJ2-3
cdr3_aa: CASSPQGYGTDTQYF

v_call: TRBV28
j_call: TRBJ1-1
cdr3_aa: CASSRVPKNTEAFF

v_call: TRBV12-3/TRBV12-4
j_call: TRBJ1-1
cdr3_aa: CASSYRKNTEAFF

v_call: TRBV28
j_call: TRBJ1-6
cdr3_aa: CASRAGQGYGSPLHF

v_call: TRBV9
j_call: TRBJ2-1
cdr3_aa: CASSPPGGSGYNEQFF

v_call: TRBV9
j_call: TRBJ1-1
cdr3_aa: CASSGNRGGNTEAFF

v_call: TRBV7-9
j_call: TRBJ1-6
cdr3_aa: CASSLTGAGNSPLHF

v_call: TRBV7-3
j_call: TRBJ2-6
cdr3_aa: CASSSIGGSVSGANVLTF